A single sample is the source of the 21 T cell receptor beta chains below, sequenced in a study of blood T cell repertoires in COVID-19 (TCRdb year 2020). Library preparation employed the immunoSEQ multiplex PCR assay. TCRdb re-hosts the immuneACCESS table, in-frame sequences only. Its copies lack some clones; in the studies checked, an unresolved V gene accounts for under half of them, and the cause for the rest is not known. This sample is represented by roughly 75,000 clones; approximately 77% of them were singletons. The ten largest clones represent about 0.87% of the sample. Material for sequencing was peripheral blood. These receptors were obtained from a woman in her 70s with acute or convalescent COVID-19.

J is TRBJ2-7 and V is TRBV7-2; the match to TRBD1 covers 7 bases. The CDR3 spans 17 residues. With V trimmed by 1 base and J by 0 bases, 9 bases remained unmatched. Germline CDR1 reads SGHTA; CDR2 reads FQGNSA. The CDR3 DNA sequence: TGTGCCAGCAGCTTAGTTTCAGGGGGAGCAAGCTCCTACGAGCAGTACTTC. This translates into CASSLVSGGASSYEQYF.

This clone occurred a few times. The chain joins TRBV5-4 to TRBJ1-6, with D hard to call. The V and J ends lost 4 bases and 7 bases respectively, with 12 bases between them. Germline V gives CDR1 SGHNT, CDR2 YYREEE (reference sequence). CDR3 length: 14 amino acids. CDR3 DNA: TGTGCCAGCAGCCCTCAGAGGAAGAATTCACCCCTCCACTTT. Translated, it gives CASSPQRKNSPLHF.

Details on this clone: One end of the junction is discordant with germline, which a read error may explain. The V gene is TRBV7-7, the J gene TRBJ2-3; maybe TRBD1 (5 bases). Germline CDR1 and CDR2: SSHAT and FNYEAQ (reference sequence). CDR3 length equals 16 residues. CDR3 residues: CASSYGLAGYTDTQYF. The CDR3 region has the DNA TGTGCTAGCAGCTACGGTTTAGCAGGGTACACAGATACGCAGTATTTT.

The chain joins TRBV6-2 or TRBV6-3 to TRBJ1-6; tentatively, D is TRBD1 (6 bases). Germline lookup yields CDR1 MNHEY and CDR2 SVGEGT. This CDR3 spans 16 amino acids. Trimming removed 6 bases at V and 3 bases at J, with 15 bases between. The DNA of the CDR3 is TGTGCCAGCAGCCCTCTCCGGGACAACTATAATTCACCCCTCCACTTT. Amino acid sequence: CASSPLRDNYNSPLHF.

The genes are TRBV7-9 and TRBJ1-2, with D possibly being TRBD1 (5 bases). CDR1 and CDR2 from the germline V gene are SEHNR and FQNEAQ (reference sequence). With 7 bases removed from V and 8 bases from J, the gap between germline ends came to 20 bases. The CDR3 has 14 amino acids. CDR3 nucleotide sequence: TGTGCCAGCACCCCACGCGGGACGTTTAAGGGCTACACCTTC. Amino acids: CASTPRGTFKGYTF.

Only one count was recorded for this clone. V and J are TRBV18 and TRBJ1-3; no firm D call. This CDR3 has 17 residues. CDR1 and CDR2 (germline): KGHSH, LQKENI. The germline V and J ends were trimmed by 2 bases and 0 bases, with 14 bases remaining between them. The CDR3 is CASSPSPGGSSGNTIYF. CDR3 nucleotide sequence: TGTGCCAGCTCACCAAGTCCAGGTGGTAGCTCTGGAAACACCATATATTTT.

This chain links TRBV10-2 with TRBJ2-1; 11 bases match TRBD2. Germline-derived CDR1 and CDR2 are WSHSY and SAAADI. V lost 0 bases to trimming and J lost 7 bases; unmatched junction nucleotides: 2. The CDR3 contains 15 residues. The CDR3 sequence is CASSESASGRNEQFF. CDR3 nucleotide sequence: TGCGCCAGCAGTGAGTCGGCTAGCGGGAGGAATGAGCAGTTCTTC.

The chain links TRBV4-3 to TRBJ2-6, with 9 bases that match TRBD1. Trimming took 5 bases from V and 1 from J; bases not matched to a gene: 6. CDR1 is LGHNA and CDR2 is YSLEER in the germline V gene. The CDR3 is made up of 17 amino acids. The CDR3 reads CASSATGGGSGANVLTF. In nucleotides, the CDR3 is TGCGCCAGCAGCGCCACAGGGGGCGGTTCTGGGGCCAACGTCCTGACTTTC.

The J gene is TRBJ2-2, the V gene TRBV6-4, with 8 bases aligning to TRBD1. CDR3 length equals 14 residues. Germline CDR1 is MRHNA and CDR2 is SNTAGT. The ends lost 2 bases at V and 4 bases at J; junction bases unmatched: 0. CDR3 residues: CASSDQGATGELFF. CDR3 bases: TGTGCCAGCAGTGACCAGGGGGCCACCGGGGAGCTGTTTTTT.

The chain links TRBV7-2 to TRBJ2-2; D call uncertain. Germline lookup yields CDR1 SGHTA and CDR2 FQGNSA. The germline V and J ends were trimmed by 3 bases and 3 bases, with 5 bases remaining between them. This CDR3 is built from 13 residues. The CDR3 region is CASSFIDTGELFF. The DNA for the CDR3 is TGTGCCAGCAGCTTTATAGACACCGGGGAGCTGTTTTTT.

The chain combines TRBV6-1 with TRBJ2-2; 14 positions agree with TRBD2. This CDR3 spans 18 amino acids. V gave up 3 bases and J gave up 3 bases; unmatched junction bases: 6. Germline V gene lookup returns CDR1 MNHNS and CDR2 SASEGT. This CDR3 is CASSDRLAGGSDTGELFF. The CDR3 coding sequence is TGTGCCAGCAGTGATCGACTAGCGGGAGGGTCGGACACCGGGGAGCTGTTTTTT.

In DNA, the CDR3 is TGCGCCAGCAGCCAAGGCCAGACAGAGTACAATGAGCAGTTCTTC. Translated, it gives CASSQGQTEYNEQFF. The chain uses TRBV4-1 and TRBJ2-1, with D perhaps matching TRBD1 (5 bases). CDR1 is MGHRA, CDR2 YSYEKL, per germline. CDR3 length: 15 residues. With 1 base removed from V and 4 bases from J, the gap between germline ends came to 11 bases.

V is TRBV27 and J is TRBJ1-5; no definite D call. The CDR3 is made up of 18 amino acids. The V end lost 5 bases, the J end lost 4 bases, and 24 bases lay between the germline ends. Germline V gene data show CDR1 as MNHEY and CDR2 as SMNVEV (reference sequence). The CDR3 nucleotides are TGTGCCAGCAGTGCGGGTCCCGAGACCGTCATAGGGAATCAGCCCCAGCATTTT. This encodes CASSAGPETVIGNQPQHF.

This clone was recorded a few times. The CDR3 here is CAINAGTSGISTDTQYF. CDR3 DNA: TGTGCCATCAATGCCGGGACTAGCGGGATTAGCACAGATACGCAGTATTTT. The V call is TRBV10-3, the J call TRBJ2-3, with 13 bases identical to TRBD2. The J segment lost 0 bases and the V segment lost 7 bases, leaving 7 bases of the junction unmatched. The CDR3 spans 17 residues. The germline gives CDR1 ENHRY, CDR2 SYGVKD.

This chain joins TRBV19 and TRBJ1-2; D is perhaps TRBD1 (6 bases). Germline V gene sequence: CDR1 LNHDA, CDR2 SQIVND (reference sequence). V was cut by 3 bases and J by 6 bases, with 17 bases left in between. This CDR3 is 15 amino acids long. In DNA form, the CDR3 reads TGTGCCAGTAGTATTTCCATTACAGGGATGGATGGCTACACCTTC. This translates into CASSISITGMDGYTF. Based on the CDR3 plus reference TRBV19 and TRBJ1-2, the full variable domain is DGGITQSPKYLFRKEGQNVTLSCEQNLNHDAMYWYRQDPGQGLRLIYYSQIVNDFQKGDIAEGYSVSREKKESFPLTVTSAQKNPTAFYLCASSISITGMDGYTFGSGTRLTVV.

As DNA, the CDR3 is TGCGCCAGCAGCTTGGGACCGGGATCGGGTGAAAATCAGCCCCAGCATTTT. Encoded protein: CASSLGPGSGENQPQHF. The rearrangement links TRBV5-1 to TRBJ1-5; D not resolved. The length of the CDR3 is 17 residues. The germline V gene has CDR1 SGHRS and CDR2 YFSETQ. Trimming removed 0 bases at V and 4 bases at J, with 17 bases between.

This sequence joins TRBV28 and TRBJ1-1; tentative D call: TRBD1 (6 bases). CDR1 MDHEN and CDR2 SYDVKM come from the germline V gene. V was clipped by 8 bases and J by 2 bases, with 21 bases between them. CDR3 length: 16 residues. CDR3 protein: CASLRGGDGSNTEAFF. For the CDR3, the DNA is TGTGCCAGCCTACGAGGGGGTGACGGGTCAAACACTGAAGCTTTCTTT.

The V call is TRBV28, the J call TRBJ2-2, with D perhaps matching TRBD2 (6 bases). Trimming pared 4 bases from V and 7 bases from J, leaving 22 bases between. The CDR3 is made up of 17 amino acids. Germline CDR1 is MDHEN and CDR2 is SYDVKM. CDR3 residues: CASSSSQLADALGELFF. Written as DNA, the CDR3 is TGTGCCAGCAGTTCTTCCCAACTAGCCGATGCACTCGGGGAGCTGTTTTTT.

This clone occurred once. Here the CDR3 reads CASSQRQGAGTDTQYF. Written as DNA, the CDR3 is TGTGCCAGCAGCCAACGACAGGGGGCCGGCACAGATACGCAGTATTTT. The chain carries TRBV7-9 and TRBJ2-3, with TRBD1 matching 10 bases. This CDR3 contains 16 residues. V was pared by 5 bases and J by 1 base, with 6 bases of the junction left unmatched. Per the germline V gene, CDR1 is SEHNR and CDR2 is FQNEAQ (reference sequence). The whole variable domain, remainder taken from reference TRBV7-9 and TRBJ2-3, is DTGVSQNPRHKITKRGQNVTFRCDPISEHNRLYWYRQTLGQGPEFLTYFQNEAQLEKSRLLSDRFSAERPKGSFSTLEIQRTEQGDSAMYLCASSQRQGAGTDTQYFGPGTRLTVL.

In this sample, this clone turned up a few times. This chain uses TRBV7-9 with TRBJ2-1; 8 nucleotides match TRBD2. Germline V gene lookup returns CDR1 SEHNR and CDR2 FQNEAQ (reference sequence). The junction had 9 bases not matched to a gene; V was cut back by 5 bases and J by 3 bases. This CDR3 region has 16 residues. The CDR3 nucleotides are TGTGCCAGCAGCCAAGCAAAGCGGGGGATCTACAATGAGCAGTTCTTC. The encoded protein is CASSQAKRGIYNEQFF.

This chain's CDR3 is CAISPGVTYEQYF. The CDR3 DNA reads as TGTGCCATCAGTCCAGGGGTGACCTACGAGCAGTACTTC. The chain carries TRBV10-3 and TRBJ2-7; TRBD1 is a possible D gene (6 bases). The CDR3 extends over 13 amino acids. The germline V gene encodes CDR1 ENHRY and CDR2 SYGVKD. V was clipped by 5 bases and J by 2 bases, with 10 bases between them.